This T cell receptor (beta chain) was observed in a study of patients and donors after allogeneic stem cell transplantation. Each CDR3 protein is one row after TCRdb ran MiXCR on the RT-PCR reads. The sample has around 90,000 distinct CDR3 sequences; roughly 48% are singletons. The V segment lost 3 bases and the J segment 3 bases; nucleotides outside the gene matches: 2. Germline loops: CDR1 SGHVS, CDR2 FNYEAQ. This CDR3 contains 15 residues. The V call is TRBV7-6, the J call TRBJ1-6, with 7 bases aligning to TRBD1. This clonotype was obtained from a human donor who was either an allogeneic HSCT recipient or a stem cell or donor lymphocyte infusion donor (not recorded which). It is not recorded whose cells these are; they may come from a transplant donor. Input material: blood, either unsorted or a sorted T cell fraction (not recorded which). CDR3 sequence: CASSLGTDYNSPLHF. The CDR3 region has the DNA TGTGCCAGCAGCTTGGGGACAGACTATAATTCACCCCTCCACTTT. Drawing the rest from reference TRBV7-6 and TRBJ1-6, the complete variable domain is GAGVSQSPRYKVTKRGQDVALRCDPISGHVSLYWYRQALGQGPEFLTYFNYEAQQDKSGLPNDRFSAERPEGSISTLTIQRTEQRDSAMYRCASSLGTDYNSPLHFGNGTRLTVT.